The rows below give T cell receptor beta chains drawn from one sample of a study of molecular identifiers for immune sequencing clone quantification. In TCRdb, the PCR reads were re-called with MiXCR into one record per CDR3 protein. The sample records approximately 90,000 distinct CDR3 sequences, 24% being singletons. Sequenced sample: naive CD8+ T cells from blood, with Jurkat cell RNA spiked in. These receptors came from a human donor in good health. Some libraries in this study had Jurkat cell RNA spiked in. CDR3s leave out the opening cysteine and the closing phenylalanine or tryptophan. The order of the fields is clone size, CDR3 length, V gene, CDR3 protein. Size is omitted from some rows. Given values are once, few, many or a class for expanded clones.

many,11,TRBV7-2,ASSQGPNEKLF
many,11,TRBV6-1,ASSEDLGDTQY
few,12,TRBV9,ASSSRTDQETQY
many,12,TRBV13,ASSSDRIGNTIY
many,13,TRBV6-5,ASSRTSGGGETQY
few,11,TRBV2,ASSGAGYYEQY
NA,10,TRBV11-2,ASSLDRHEQV
many,13,TRBV14,ASSTRTRRDEGYT
many,10,TRBV5-1,ASRLGNTEAF
NA,10,TRBV5-6,ASSSYNNEQF
many,13,TRBV19,ASRDSFSGANVLT
many,13,TRBV27,ASSLVSGSTYEQY
many,12,TRBV28,ASSIWTSSSEQY
few,11,TRBV7-9,ASAQGAYNEQF
many,12,TRBV5-4,ASRLSGSTGELF
many,13,TRBV5-6,ASSLGGLGGYEQY
many,14,TRBV14,ASSPEDPPTNWEQY
NA,12,TRBV6-2/TRBV6-3,AGSYAEPNAEAF
many,11,TRBV5-1,ASSLELVETQY
few,12,TRBV29-1,SVEDPGHFNEQF
many,11,TRBV6-2/TRBV6-3,ASSPGLNSEQY
NA,16,TRBV19,ASSIDLLMAFGRNGYT
few,13,TRBV18,ASSPPGPTNTEAF
many,13,TRBV5-5,ASSLGTGGGQPQH
NA,13,TRBV19,ASRASRETTDTQY
many,15,TRBV20-1,SARDSVEEILDYGYT
few,14,TRBV4-1,ASSQVAAQGADTQY
many,15,TRBV23-1,ASSHPRLPRSYNEQF
many,12,TRBV4-3,ASSQDRVSYEQY
NA,12,TRBV20-1,SARLSSGKNIQY
many,11,TRBV20-1,SAALGVSYEQY
many,11,TRBV29-1,SVRDRETYEQY
many,9,TRBV20-1,SARERDTQY
NA,13,TRBV2,AREEINRWTCRWY
many,13,TRBV19,ATGPQVAGSYEQY
many,12,TRBV11-2,ASSLGYSSYEQY
NA,13,TRBV7-9,ASKDRGFRTGTQY